Below, 21 T cell receptor beta chains from the same sample are listed, as sequenced in a study of cytomegalovirus exposure and HLA in healthy donors. Researchers ran the PCR with 60 Vbeta and 13 Jbeta primers. The protocol was immunoSEQ multiplex PCR, while the TCRdb copy is restricted to in-frame clones and leaves out a portion. The sample yields 100,000 to 150,000 clones, around 80% seen once. Sequenced sample: PBMCs. The receptors come from a man under 40 in good health and CMV-seropositive.

V gene TRBV11-2 combines with J gene TRBJ2-1; 8 nucleotides align to TRBD2. CDR3 length: 16 amino acids. J lost 0 bases, V lost 3 bases, and 4 bases had no gene match. Looked up from germline, CDR1 is SGHAT and CDR2 is FQNNGV. This CDR3 reads CASSLAGTSSYNEQFF. The CDR3 region has the DNA TGTGCCAGCAGCTTGGCCGGGACTAGCTCCTACAATGAGCAGTTCTTC. The whole variable domain, filled in from reference TRBV11-2 and TRBJ2-1, reads EAGVAQSPRYKIIEKRQSVAFWCNPISGHATLYWYQQILGQGPKLLIQFQNNGVVDDSQLPKDRFSAERLKGVDSTLKIQPAKLEDSAVYLCASSLAGTSSYNEQFFGPGTRLTVL.

The genes are TRBV7-2 and TRBJ2-7; 11 bases are a match to TRBD2. The CDR3 is 16 amino acids. Trimming at V came to 4 bases and at J to 2 bases, leaving 7 bases not matched to a gene. Germline CDR1 is SGHTA and CDR2 is FQGNSA. CDR3 loop: CASSSAGTSGPYEQYF. CDR3 bases: TGTGCCAGCAGCTCGGCCGGGACTAGCGGCCCCTACGAGCAGTACTTC. The full variable domain, rest sourced from reference TRBV7-2 and TRBJ2-7, is GAGVSQSPSNKVTEKGKDVELRCDPISGHTALYWYRQSLGQGLEFLIYFQGNSAPDKSGLPSDRFSAERTGGSVSTLTIQRTQQEDSAVYLCASSSAGTSGPYEQYFGPGTRLTVT.

V usage is TRBV27 and J usage is TRBJ1-5, with D perhaps matching TRBD1 (6 bases). V was shortened by 5 bases and J by 7 bases, with 15 bases between the two germline ends. The CDR3 loop spans 14 amino acids. CDR1 is MNHEY, CDR2 SMNVEV, per germline (reference sequence). CDR3 DNA: TGTGCCAGCAGTCAGCAGACAGGCTCCCAGCCCCAGCATTTT. Translation gives CASSQQTGSQPQHF.

The rearrangement joins TRBV5-1 to TRBJ2-7, with TRBD1 identical over 7 bases. This CDR3 contains 15 residues. Trimming at V came to 0 bases and at J to 3 bases, leaving 6 bases not matched to a gene. CDR1 SGHRS and CDR2 YFSETQ come from the germline V gene. The CDR3 here is CASSLAGDSHYEQYF. The CDR3 DNA reads TGCGCCAGCAGCTTGGCCGGGGACAGCCACTACGAGCAGTACTTC.

The chain carries TRBV29-1 and TRBJ2-6; D may be TRBD2 (6 bases). This CDR3 is 16 amino acids long. V was pared by 3 bases and J by 0 bases, with 12 bases between. Looked up from germline, CDR1 is SQVTM and CDR2 is ANQGSEA. The CDR3 here is CSVDGGTFSGANVLTF. CDR3 bases: TGCAGCGTTGATGGCGGGACGTTCTCTGGGGCCAACGTCCTGACTTTC.

The sample holds one count of this clone. The J gene is TRBJ2-7, the V gene TRBV11-2; TRBD1 is a possible D gene (6 bases). V lost 3 bases to trimming and J lost 4 bases, with 16 bases between them. CDR3 length: 15 residues. Per germline, CDR1 SGHAT and CDR2 FQNNGV. CDR3 region: CASSLDPTGYYEQYF. CDR3 bases: TGTGCCAGCAGCTTGGATCCGACAGGTTATTACGAGCAGTACTTC.

J is TRBJ1-2 and V is TRBV13; TRBD1 aligns across 9 bases. This CDR3 has 15 residues. J lost 6 bases, V lost 1 base, and 6 bases had no gene match. Germline loops: CDR1 PRHDT, CDR2 FYEKMQ (reference sequence). CDR3 amino acids: CASSLELDRGDGYTF. CDR3 sequence (DNA): TGTGCCAGCAGCTTAGAATTGGACAGGGGAGATGGCTACACCTTC. The full variable domain, its missing parts supplied by reference TRBV13 and TRBJ1-2, is AAGVIQSPRHLIKEKRETATLKCYPIPRHDTVYWYQQGPGQDPQFLISFYEKMQSDKGSIPDRFSAQQFSDYHSELNMSSLELGDSALYFCASSLELDRGDGYTFGSGTRLTVV.

This clone has just a few counts. The chain uses TRBV6-5 and TRBJ2-1, with D unclear. Germline loops: CDR1 MNHEY, CDR2 SVGAGI. The CDR3 totals 13 residues. V was pared by 2 bases and J by 9 bases, with 11 bases between. The CDR3 DNA reads as TGTGCCAGCAGTTACAGTCTAGGTGTTGAGCAGTTCTTC. The encoded protein is CASSYSLGVEQFF.

The chain employs TRBV29-1 and TRBJ2-5; D remains unclear. V was cut by 7 bases and J by 5 bases, with 17 bases left in between. The CDR3 covers 13 residues. CDR1 and CDR2 (germline): SQVTM, ANQGSEA. CDR3 coding DNA: TGCAGCGCAAATGGGCAAGCATTGGAGACCCAGTACTTC. This codes for CSANGQALETQYF. Supplemented by reference TRBV29-1 and TRBJ2-5, the full variable domain reads SAVISQKPSRDICQRGTSLTIQCQVDSQVTMMFWYRQQPGQSLTLIATANQGSEATYESGFVIDKFPISRPNLTFSTLTVSNMSPEDSSIYLCSANGQALETQYFGPGTRLLVL.

This clone has just a few counts. The V and J genes are TRBV18 and TRBJ2-7; 12 nucleotides line up with TRBD1. V trimming: 4 bases; J trimming: 5 bases; junction bases outside the gene matches: 12. CDR3 length equals 17 residues. Germline loops: CDR1 KGHSH, CDR2 LQKENI. CDR3 in amino acids: CASSQSYSGQGANEQYF. The CDR3 DNA sequence: TGTGCCAGCTCACAATCTTATTCGGGACAGGGGGCCAACGAGCAGTACTTC.

This clone was recorded a few times. The chain links TRBV6-5 to TRBJ1-1; D is undetermined. The CDR3 totals 13 residues. The germline CDR1 and CDR2 sequences are MNHEY and SVGAGI. V lost 0 bases and J lost 5, with 7 bases in between. The CDR3 DNA follows: TGTGCCAGCAGTTACTCAAAAGAGACTGAAGCTTTCTTT. Encoded protein: CASSYSKETEAFF.

The sample holds one count of this clone. V gene TRBV25-1 combines with J gene TRBJ1-1, with D possibly TRBD1 on 5 matching bases. Trimming took 5 bases from V and 10 from J, leaving 11 bases between them. CDR3 length equals 11 residues. The germline V gene encodes CDR1 MGHDK and CDR2 SYGVNS. The CDR3 coding sequence is TGTGCCAGCAGTTCACGGGGGGGAGCTTTCTTT. It translates to CASSSRGGAFF.

The gene calls are TRBV4-1 and TRBJ1-4; possible D gene TRBD1, 6 bases. CDR1 and CDR2 from the germline V gene are MGHRA and YSYEKL. Trimming removed 4 bases at V and 0 bases at J, with 12 bases between. The length of the CDR3 is 16 residues. CDR3 loop: CASSRPTGATNEKLFF. The CDR3 DNA reads TGCGCCAGCAGCCGCCCGACAGGTGCAACTAATGAAAAACTGTTTTTT.

This chain uses TRBV2 with TRBJ2-1; a possible D gene is TRBD2 (7 bases). The CDR3 covers 14 residues. Germline V gives CDR1 SNHLY, CDR2 FYNNEI. Trimming shortened V by 5 bases and J by 7 bases, and 15 bases separated the two germline ends. DNA for the CDR3: TGTGCCAGCAGTCCCCGGGGGGCAGAGAATGAGCAGTTCTTC. This encodes CASSPRGAENEQFF. The full variable domain, rest sourced from reference TRBV2 and TRBJ2-1, is EPEVTQTPSHQVTQMGQEVILRCVPISNHLYFYWYRQILGQKVEFLVSFYNNEISEKSEIFDDQFSVERPDGSNFTLKIRSTKLEDSAMYFCASSPRGAENEQFFGPGTRLTVL.

The chain recombines TRBV13 with TRBJ1-2; D ambiguous. Trimming cost V 7 bases and J 7 bases, with 25 bases left between them. The CDR3 spans 16 residues. Germline CDR1 and CDR2: PRHDT and FYEKMQ (reference sequence). This chain's CDR3 is CASILSLGGIPAGYTF. CDR3 sequence (DNA): TGTGCCAGCATCCTTAGCCTTGGAGGAATCCCGGCTGGCTACACCTTC. Supplemented by reference TRBV13 and TRBJ1-2, the full variable domain reads AAGVIQSPRHLIKEKRETATLKCYPIPRHDTVYWYQQGPGQDPQFLISFYEKMQSDKGSIPDRFSAQQFSDYHSELNMSSLELGDSALYFCASILSLGGIPAGYTFGSGTRLTVV.

The chain combines TRBV7-9 with TRBJ2-7; 10 bases are a match to TRBD2. Germline V gene data show CDR1 as SEHNR and CDR2 as FQNEAQ (reference sequence). V shed 5 bases and J 4 bases; nucleotides not matched to a gene: 8. The CDR3 totals 15 residues. This chain's CDR3 is CASSPASGSFYEQYF. CDR3 DNA: TGTGCCAGCAGCCCCGCTAGCGGGAGTTTTTACGAGCAGTACTTC.

V usage is TRBV7-9 and J usage is TRBJ1-1; D might be TRBD1 (5 bases). From germline, CDR1 is SEHNR and CDR2 FQNEAQ (reference sequence). With 5 bases removed from V and 5 bases from J, the gap between germline ends came to 21 bases. This CDR3 comprises 16 residues. The CDR3 spells CASSRSRSGAGTEAFF. The CDR3 bases are TGTGCCAGCAGCCGGAGTCGATCCGGGGCGGGGACTGAAGCTTTCTTT.

The rearrangement joins TRBV9 to TRBJ2-3; possibly TRBD1 for D (5 bases). Trimming left V 1 base short and J 6 bases short, with 15 bases between. The CDR3 runs 15 residues. Germline V gives CDR1 SGDLS, CDR2 YYNGEE. CDR3 DNA: TGTGCCAGCAGCGTAATGCAGGGCCCTACTGATACGCAGTATTTT. It yields the protein CASSVMQGPTDTQYF.

This clone appeared a single time. This chain's CDR3 is CASSVTGILSSYNEQFF. The DNA of the CDR3 is TGTGCCAGCTCAGTTACCGGGATCCTGAGCTCCTACAATGAGCAGTTCTTC. The rearrangement joins TRBV18 to TRBJ2-1, with D perhaps TRBD2 (5 bases). CDR1 is KGHSH, CDR2 LQKENI, per germline. This CDR3 has 17 residues. The V and J ends lost 5 bases and 0 bases respectively, with 17 bases between them.

The V call is TRBV5-4, the J call TRBJ2-5; 10 nucleotides line up with TRBD2. The length of the CDR3 is 15 residues. From germline, CDR1 is SGHNT and CDR2 YYREEE (reference sequence). V shed 4 bases, J shed 4 bases, and the junction held 7 bases outside the gene matches. This chain's CDR3 is CASSTLAGVGETQYF. CDR3 bases: TGTGCCAGCAGCACGCTAGCGGGAGTAGGAGAGACCCAGTACTTC.

The chain recombines TRBV4-1 with TRBJ2-7, with D possibly TRBD1 on 6 matching bases. Germline assignment: CDR1 MGHRA and CDR2 YSYEKL. The length of the CDR3 is 13 residues. V lost 5 bases and J lost 7, with 15 bases in between. This chain's CDR3 is CASSSSGVSEQYF. The DNA of the CDR3 is TGCGCCAGCAGCTCATCAGGGGTCTCTGAGCAGTACTTC.